The source of this T cell receptor (beta chain) is a study of Ad26.COV2.S vaccination and SARS-CoV-2 variants. The assay was immunoSEQ multiplex PCR, and TCRdb's table has in-frame clones only and misses some. The sample lists 290,000 or so clones, 70% to 90% occurring once. There are 15 residues in the CDR3. The germline V gene has CDR1 SNHLY and CDR2 FYNNEI. V lost 6 bases, J lost 1 base, and 13 bases lay in between. Sample treatment: roughly 19 received Ad26.COV2.S at low or high dose, single or two shots; 5 received placebo; per-sample allocation not given. All samples were drawn on day 63, counting from the first vaccine or placebo injection.

V usage is TRBV2 and J usage is TRBJ1-5; no firm D call. Sample: peripheral blood, taken in a trial of Ad26.COV2.S vaccine versus placebo. The sequence derives from a person aged 18-65 years who received the Ad26.COV2.S COVID-19 vaccine or a placebo. The CDR3 DNA reads as TGTGCCAGCAGGCATGCTAAGGGCAGCAATCAGCCCCAGCATTTT. It is translated as CASRHAKGSNQPQHF.